This T cell receptor beta chain was documented in a study of molecular identifiers for immune sequencing clone quantification. General study points: Under 1% of molecules in naive cells, but over 97% of effector molecules, belonged to clones above 20 RNA copies. Spiked Jurkat TCR RNA equivalent to one cell was reportedly detectable in approximately 980,000 naive cells.

TCRdb recomputed calls from the PCR reads with MiXCR, one row per CDR3 protein. This sample has over 550,000 distinct CDR3 sequences, with about 25% found just once. This clonotype turned up a few times. The antigen is not known. Preparation of naive CD8 libraries involved roughly 20,000 to 1,000,000 sorted cells and 10%, 30% or 50% RNA. The V and J ends lost 5 bases and 0 bases respectively, with 11 bases between them. This CDR3 is 14 amino acids long. CDR1 and CDR2 from the germline V gene are LNHDA and SQIVND (reference sequence). Sequencing used naive CD8+ T cells from blood, with Jurkat cell RNA spiked in. Subset: FACS-sorted CD8+CD4-CCR7+CD45RA+ naive T cells. The source of this sequence is a human donor in good health. Some libraries in this study had Jurkat cell RNA spiked in. V gene TRBV19 combines with J gene TRBJ2-7, with D unresolved. CDR3 amino acids: CASSSAVGSYEQYF. DNA for the CDR3: TGTGCCAGTAGTTCGGCAGTAGGCTCCTACGAGCAGTACTTC.